The 26 T cell receptor beta chains below were found in one sample sequenced in a study of blood T cell repertoires in COVID-19. The assay was immunoSEQ multiplex PCR, and TCRdb's table has in-frame clones only and misses some. The data contain about 110,000 clones, 71% of them singletons. Sequenced input: peripheral blood. All receptors come from a human donor with acute or convalescent COVID-19. The donor label of this sample is uncertain.

This clone is a singleton in its sample. The chain combines TRBV12-3 or TRBV12-4 with TRBJ1-5, with D possibly being TRBD1 (6 bases). V lost 7 bases and J lost 7, with 14 bases in between. This CDR3 has 13 residues. Written as DNA, the CDR3 is TGTGCCAGCACCCTTACAGGGAACCAGCCCCAGCATTTT. This translates into CASTLTGNQPQHF.

The V and J genes are TRBV5-5 and TRBJ2-1; D possibly corresponds to TRBD1 (6 bases). This CDR3 is 12 amino acids long. Trimming stripped 5 bases from V and 8 bases from J, with 11 bases between. The germline V gene encodes CDR1 SGHKS and CDR2 YYEKEE (reference sequence). CDR3 sequence reads: CASRLQGDEQFF. CDR3 bases: TGTGCCAGCAGGTTACAGGGAGATGAGCAGTTCTTC.

The V gene is TRBV9, the J gene TRBJ1-2; weak D call: TRBD1 (5 bases). The CDR3 sequence is 14 residues long. Germline CDR1 and CDR2: SGDLS and YYNGEE. Trimming took 1 base from V and 2 from J, leaving 9 bases between them. The CDR3 bases are TGTGCCAGCAGCGTATTCTCAGGGAACTATGGCTACACCTTC. Encoded protein: CASSVFSGNYGYTF.

In this sample, this clone turned up a few times. The chain couples TRBV5-1 to TRBJ2-5; 12 bases fit TRBD1. The CDR3 is 15 residues long. J was trimmed by 7 bases and V by 4 bases; bases with no gene match: 8. Germline CDR1 is SGHRS and CDR2 is YFSETQ. CDR3 protein: CASSPRDRGRGTQYF. The DNA for the CDR3 is TGCGCCAGCAGCCCCCGGGACAGGGGGCGGGGGACCCAGTACTTC.

This clone was counted a few times. The chain carries TRBV5-1 and TRBJ2-7; the D is unclear. The CDR3 loop spans 16 amino acids. CDR1 and CDR2 from the germline V gene are SGHRS and YFSETQ. Trimming took off 6 bases at V and 0 bases at J, with 19 bases between the two ends. This chain's CDR3 is CASTNDPALGSYEQYF. CDR3 nucleotides: TGCGCCAGCACCAACGATCCTGCTCTAGGCTCCTACGAGCAGTACTTC.

The rearrangement links TRBV6-5 to TRBJ1-1; TRBD1 might be the D (5 bases). The germline V gene encodes CDR1 MNHEY and CDR2 SVGAGI. The CDR3 contains 14 residues. Trimming cost V 6 bases and J 2 bases, with 13 bases left between them. The CDR3 sequence is CASSRSGINTEAFF. The CDR3 DNA reads TGTGCCAGCAGCCGATCAGGGATCAACACTGAAGCTTTCTTT.

This clone was observed a handful of times. The chain has TRBV28 and TRBJ2-3; D might be TRBD2 (7 bases). From germline, CDR1 is MDHEN and CDR2 SYDVKM. Trimming removed 5 bases at V and 0 bases at J, with 18 bases between. CDR3 length: 17 amino acids. CDR3 residues: CASSPPGGGGSTDTQYF. The DNA for the CDR3 is TGTGCCAGCAGTCCCCCGGGGGGAGGGGGGAGCACAGATACGCAGTATTTT.

This clone was detected only a few times. This chain uses TRBV2 with TRBJ1-5; D not certain. CDR3 length equals 16 residues. The V end lost 4 bases, the J end lost 0 bases, and 13 bases lay between the germline ends. CDR1 SNHLY and CDR2 FYNNEI come from the germline V gene. The chain's CDR3 is CASSGTDPYSNQPQHF. The CDR3 nucleotides are TGTGCCAGCAGTGGGACTGATCCTTATAGCAATCAGCCCCAGCATTTT.

This clone appeared once. This chain uses TRBV19 with TRBJ1-6; D is ambiguous. Trimming removed 7 bases at V and 1 base at J, with 8 bases between. From germline, CDR1 is LNHDA and CDR2 SQIVND (reference sequence). The CDR3 spans 14 residues. CDR3 nucleotides: TGTGCCAGTAAAGACATATCCTATAATTCACCCCTCCACTTT. It is translated as CASKDISYNSPLHF. Full variable domain (rest looked up from reference TRBV19 and TRBJ1-6): DGGITQSPKYLFRKEGQNVTLSCEQNLNHDAMYWYRQDPGQGLRLIYYSQIVNDFQKGDIAEGYSVSREKKESFPLTVTSAQKNPTAFYLCASKDISYNSPLHFGNGTRLTVT.

The gene calls are TRBV11-2 and TRBJ2-7; D is unclear. The CDR3 totals 14 residues. From germline, CDR1 is SGHAT and CDR2 FQNNGV. With 0 bases removed from V and 0 bases from J, the gap between germline ends came to 6 bases. CDR3 region: CASSLEATSYEQYF. Here the CDR3 DNA reads TGTGCCAGCAGCTTAGAAGCCACCTCCTACGAGCAGTACTTC.

This chain links TRBV9 with TRBJ2-3, with a possible D match to TRBD2 (7 bases). This CDR3 region has 16 residues. V was cut by 4 bases and J by 3 bases, with 18 bases left in between. Germline V gene sequence: CDR1 SGDLS, CDR2 YYNGEE. The CDR3 loop reads CASSPGGGRGTDTQYF. In nucleotides, the CDR3 is TGTGCCAGCAGCCCCGGCGGGGGAAGGGGGACAGATACGCAGTATTTT.

The chain carries TRBV11-2 and TRBJ1-5, with 7 bases that match TRBD1. With 7 bases clipped from V and 7 bases from J, the junction kept 4 bases outside the gene matches. CDR1 and CDR2 from the germline V gene are SGHAT and FQNNGV. The CDR3 has 12 amino acids. Written as DNA, the CDR3 is TGTGCCAGCATCGACAGGGAGCAGCCCCAGCATTTT. As protein: CASIDREQPQHF.

This chain uses TRBV6-5 with TRBJ1-5; D may be TRBD1 (5 bases). CDR3 length: 15 amino acids. V shed 5 bases and J shed 3 bases, with 14 bases lying between them. Germline V gene lookup returns CDR1 MNHEY and CDR2 SVGAGI. The CDR3 nucleotides read TGTGCCAGCAGTCAGGGCCTCCTCCTCAATCAGCCCCAGCATTTT. This translates into CASSQGLLLNQPQHF.

This clone was observed once. The chain has TRBV19 and TRBJ2-4, with a tentative D call TRBD2 (6 bases). Per the germline V gene, CDR1 is LNHDA and CDR2 is SQIVND (reference sequence). The V and J ends lost 5 bases and 5 bases respectively, with 16 bases between them. The CDR3 totals 15 residues. The CDR3 region is CASSRPAPGENIQYF. CDR3 coding DNA: TGTGCCAGTAGTCGGCCCGCCCCGGGGGAAAACATTCAGTACTTC.

This clone was seen just once. The chain joins TRBV5-1 to TRBJ1-2; TRBD1 is a possible D gene (6 bases). This CDR3 has 14 residues. Germline V lookup: CDR1 SGHRS, CDR2 YFSETQ. With 0 bases removed from V and 7 bases from J, the gap between germline ends came to 13 bases. The CDR3 sequence: CASSLEGGALGYTF. The CDR3 DNA follows: TGCGCCAGCAGCTTGGAAGGGGGGGCTCTTGGCTACACCTTC.

This clone showed up just a few times. The gene calls are TRBV7-9 and TRBJ2-5; 7 bases agree with TRBD1. V shed 6 bases and J 1 base; nucleotides not matched to a gene: 8. Per the germline V gene, CDR1 is SEHNR and CDR2 is FQNEAQ (reference sequence). The CDR3 is 15 amino acids. The CDR3 DNA is TGTGCCAGCAGATCCGCTGGACAGGTCCAAGAGACCCAGTACTTC. Translating gives CASRSAGQVQETQYF. Full variable domain (remainder filled in from reference TRBV7-9 and TRBJ2-5): DTGVSQNPRHKITKRGQNVTFRCDPISEHNRLYWYRQTLGQGPEFLTYFQNEAQLEKSRLLSDRFSAERPKGSFSTLEIQRTEQGDSAMYLCASRSAGQVQETQYFGPGTRLLVL.

J is TRBJ2-1 and V is TRBV10-2; 8 positions agree with TRBD1. The CDR3 is 16 residues long. After removal of 2 bases from V and 9 bases from J, the junction contained 12 bases not matched to a gene. Germline assignment: CDR1 WSHSY and CDR2 SAAADI. The CDR3 region has the DNA TGCGCCAGCAGTGAGCCCGGCAGGGGGCTGTCCATTGAGCAGTTCTTC. It specifies CASSEPGRGLSIEQFF.

This clone was observed a single time. The chain couples TRBV7-2 to TRBJ2-1, with TRBD1 identical over 8 bases. The CDR3 loop spans 16 amino acids. V dropped 4 bases and J dropped 6; count of bases not matched to a gene: 11. The germline CDR1 and CDR2 sequences are SGHTA and FQGNSA. This CDR3 reads CASSSRQGLAGNEQFF. In DNA form, the CDR3 reads TGTGCCAGCAGCTCCAGACAGGGGCTCGCCGGCAATGAGCAGTTCTTC. The whole variable domain, remainder taken from reference TRBV7-2 and TRBJ2-1, is GAGVSQSPSNKVTEKGKDVELRCDPISGHTALYWYRQSLGQGLEFLIYFQGNSAPDKSGLPSDRFSAERTGGSVSTLTIQRTQQEDSAVYLCASSSRQGLAGNEQFFGPGTRLTVL.

The genes are TRBV25-1 and TRBJ2-3, with TRBD2 matching 12 bases. The V gene's germline CDR1 is MGHDK and CDR2 SYGVNS. The CDR3 is 16 residues long. With 5 bases clipped from V and 9 bases from J, the junction kept 12 bases outside the gene matches. CDR3 amino acids: CASSPPTSGGKGTQYF. The CDR3 nucleotides are TGTGCCAGCAGTCCACCGACTAGCGGGGGAAAGGGCACGCAGTATTTT.

The V gene is TRBV3-1 (or the pseudogene TRBV3-2), the J gene TRBJ1-6, with a tentative D call TRBD1 (5 bases). Trimming shortened V by 0 bases and J by 10 bases, and 13 bases separated the two germline ends. The CDR3 is 15 amino acids. The germline V gene has CDR1 LGHDT and CDR2 YNNKEL (reference sequence). CDR3 nucleotide sequence: TGTGCCAGCAGCCAAGAAGGACATCGAAAGTCACCCCTCCACTTT. Its translation is CASSQEGHRKSPLHF.

This chain links TRBV6-2 or TRBV6-3 with TRBJ2-5, with TRBD2 as a possible D gene (5 bases). Germline CDR1 MNHEY, CDR2 SVGEGT. The V end was cut by 5 bases, the J end by 5 bases, with 18 bases between. CDR3 length: 15 residues. CDR3 residues: CASSGLLTNRETQYF. The CDR3 DNA reads as TGTGCCAGCAGTGGCTTACTGACTAACCGTGAGACCCAGTACTTC.

The gene calls are TRBV2 and TRBJ1-6, with D hard to call. The CDR3 is 13 residues long. Per germline, CDR1 SNHLY and CDR2 FYNNEI. Trimming shortened V by 8 bases and J by 6 bases, and 11 bases separated the two germline ends. CDR3: CASLILFNSPLHF. DNA of the CDR3: TGTGCCAGCCTAATCCTGTTTAATTCACCCCTCCACTTT.

This chain links TRBV9 with TRBJ2-5; TRBD2 matches at 9 bases. CDR3 length: 18 residues. V gave up 3 bases and J gave up 0 bases; unmatched junction bases: 12. Germline V gene lookup returns CDR1 SGDLS and CDR2 YYNGEE. Here the CDR3 reads CASSDQRGAAPNQETQYF. CDR3 in DNA: TGTGCCAGCAGCGATCAGCGGGGGGCGGCGCCCAACCAAGAGACCCAGTACTTC.

This clone has a single count. The chain is built from TRBV7-9 and TRBJ2-3; 8 bases match TRBD1. The germline gives CDR1 SEHNR, CDR2 FQNEAQ (reference sequence). The CDR3 has 15 amino acids. With 5 bases clipped from V and 6 bases from J, the junction kept 10 bases outside the gene matches. CDR3 bases: TGTGCCAGCAGCCGACCGGGACAGGCTATGGATACGCAGTATTTT. The encoded protein is CASSRPGQAMDTQYF.

The chain has TRBV3-1 (or the pseudogene TRBV3-2) and TRBJ2-5; 11 bases are a match to TRBD2. Germline CDR1 is LGHDT and CDR2 is YNNKEL (reference sequence). This CDR3 comprises 16 residues. V gave up 4 bases and J gave up 2 bases; unmatched junction bases: 6. CDR3 in amino acids: CASSLIRLAGQETQYF. CDR3 coding DNA: TGTGCCAGCAGCCTAATAAGACTAGCGGGGCAAGAGACCCAGTACTTC.

This chain joins TRBV28 and TRBJ1-1; maybe TRBD1 (6 bases). Germline V gives CDR1 MDHEN, CDR2 SYDVKM. This CDR3 is built from 11 residues. V lost 7 bases, J lost 7 bases, and 10 bases lay in between. CDR3 region: CASIRQVEAFF. The CDR3 region has the DNA TGTGCCAGCATCCGACAGGTTGAAGCTTTCTTT.